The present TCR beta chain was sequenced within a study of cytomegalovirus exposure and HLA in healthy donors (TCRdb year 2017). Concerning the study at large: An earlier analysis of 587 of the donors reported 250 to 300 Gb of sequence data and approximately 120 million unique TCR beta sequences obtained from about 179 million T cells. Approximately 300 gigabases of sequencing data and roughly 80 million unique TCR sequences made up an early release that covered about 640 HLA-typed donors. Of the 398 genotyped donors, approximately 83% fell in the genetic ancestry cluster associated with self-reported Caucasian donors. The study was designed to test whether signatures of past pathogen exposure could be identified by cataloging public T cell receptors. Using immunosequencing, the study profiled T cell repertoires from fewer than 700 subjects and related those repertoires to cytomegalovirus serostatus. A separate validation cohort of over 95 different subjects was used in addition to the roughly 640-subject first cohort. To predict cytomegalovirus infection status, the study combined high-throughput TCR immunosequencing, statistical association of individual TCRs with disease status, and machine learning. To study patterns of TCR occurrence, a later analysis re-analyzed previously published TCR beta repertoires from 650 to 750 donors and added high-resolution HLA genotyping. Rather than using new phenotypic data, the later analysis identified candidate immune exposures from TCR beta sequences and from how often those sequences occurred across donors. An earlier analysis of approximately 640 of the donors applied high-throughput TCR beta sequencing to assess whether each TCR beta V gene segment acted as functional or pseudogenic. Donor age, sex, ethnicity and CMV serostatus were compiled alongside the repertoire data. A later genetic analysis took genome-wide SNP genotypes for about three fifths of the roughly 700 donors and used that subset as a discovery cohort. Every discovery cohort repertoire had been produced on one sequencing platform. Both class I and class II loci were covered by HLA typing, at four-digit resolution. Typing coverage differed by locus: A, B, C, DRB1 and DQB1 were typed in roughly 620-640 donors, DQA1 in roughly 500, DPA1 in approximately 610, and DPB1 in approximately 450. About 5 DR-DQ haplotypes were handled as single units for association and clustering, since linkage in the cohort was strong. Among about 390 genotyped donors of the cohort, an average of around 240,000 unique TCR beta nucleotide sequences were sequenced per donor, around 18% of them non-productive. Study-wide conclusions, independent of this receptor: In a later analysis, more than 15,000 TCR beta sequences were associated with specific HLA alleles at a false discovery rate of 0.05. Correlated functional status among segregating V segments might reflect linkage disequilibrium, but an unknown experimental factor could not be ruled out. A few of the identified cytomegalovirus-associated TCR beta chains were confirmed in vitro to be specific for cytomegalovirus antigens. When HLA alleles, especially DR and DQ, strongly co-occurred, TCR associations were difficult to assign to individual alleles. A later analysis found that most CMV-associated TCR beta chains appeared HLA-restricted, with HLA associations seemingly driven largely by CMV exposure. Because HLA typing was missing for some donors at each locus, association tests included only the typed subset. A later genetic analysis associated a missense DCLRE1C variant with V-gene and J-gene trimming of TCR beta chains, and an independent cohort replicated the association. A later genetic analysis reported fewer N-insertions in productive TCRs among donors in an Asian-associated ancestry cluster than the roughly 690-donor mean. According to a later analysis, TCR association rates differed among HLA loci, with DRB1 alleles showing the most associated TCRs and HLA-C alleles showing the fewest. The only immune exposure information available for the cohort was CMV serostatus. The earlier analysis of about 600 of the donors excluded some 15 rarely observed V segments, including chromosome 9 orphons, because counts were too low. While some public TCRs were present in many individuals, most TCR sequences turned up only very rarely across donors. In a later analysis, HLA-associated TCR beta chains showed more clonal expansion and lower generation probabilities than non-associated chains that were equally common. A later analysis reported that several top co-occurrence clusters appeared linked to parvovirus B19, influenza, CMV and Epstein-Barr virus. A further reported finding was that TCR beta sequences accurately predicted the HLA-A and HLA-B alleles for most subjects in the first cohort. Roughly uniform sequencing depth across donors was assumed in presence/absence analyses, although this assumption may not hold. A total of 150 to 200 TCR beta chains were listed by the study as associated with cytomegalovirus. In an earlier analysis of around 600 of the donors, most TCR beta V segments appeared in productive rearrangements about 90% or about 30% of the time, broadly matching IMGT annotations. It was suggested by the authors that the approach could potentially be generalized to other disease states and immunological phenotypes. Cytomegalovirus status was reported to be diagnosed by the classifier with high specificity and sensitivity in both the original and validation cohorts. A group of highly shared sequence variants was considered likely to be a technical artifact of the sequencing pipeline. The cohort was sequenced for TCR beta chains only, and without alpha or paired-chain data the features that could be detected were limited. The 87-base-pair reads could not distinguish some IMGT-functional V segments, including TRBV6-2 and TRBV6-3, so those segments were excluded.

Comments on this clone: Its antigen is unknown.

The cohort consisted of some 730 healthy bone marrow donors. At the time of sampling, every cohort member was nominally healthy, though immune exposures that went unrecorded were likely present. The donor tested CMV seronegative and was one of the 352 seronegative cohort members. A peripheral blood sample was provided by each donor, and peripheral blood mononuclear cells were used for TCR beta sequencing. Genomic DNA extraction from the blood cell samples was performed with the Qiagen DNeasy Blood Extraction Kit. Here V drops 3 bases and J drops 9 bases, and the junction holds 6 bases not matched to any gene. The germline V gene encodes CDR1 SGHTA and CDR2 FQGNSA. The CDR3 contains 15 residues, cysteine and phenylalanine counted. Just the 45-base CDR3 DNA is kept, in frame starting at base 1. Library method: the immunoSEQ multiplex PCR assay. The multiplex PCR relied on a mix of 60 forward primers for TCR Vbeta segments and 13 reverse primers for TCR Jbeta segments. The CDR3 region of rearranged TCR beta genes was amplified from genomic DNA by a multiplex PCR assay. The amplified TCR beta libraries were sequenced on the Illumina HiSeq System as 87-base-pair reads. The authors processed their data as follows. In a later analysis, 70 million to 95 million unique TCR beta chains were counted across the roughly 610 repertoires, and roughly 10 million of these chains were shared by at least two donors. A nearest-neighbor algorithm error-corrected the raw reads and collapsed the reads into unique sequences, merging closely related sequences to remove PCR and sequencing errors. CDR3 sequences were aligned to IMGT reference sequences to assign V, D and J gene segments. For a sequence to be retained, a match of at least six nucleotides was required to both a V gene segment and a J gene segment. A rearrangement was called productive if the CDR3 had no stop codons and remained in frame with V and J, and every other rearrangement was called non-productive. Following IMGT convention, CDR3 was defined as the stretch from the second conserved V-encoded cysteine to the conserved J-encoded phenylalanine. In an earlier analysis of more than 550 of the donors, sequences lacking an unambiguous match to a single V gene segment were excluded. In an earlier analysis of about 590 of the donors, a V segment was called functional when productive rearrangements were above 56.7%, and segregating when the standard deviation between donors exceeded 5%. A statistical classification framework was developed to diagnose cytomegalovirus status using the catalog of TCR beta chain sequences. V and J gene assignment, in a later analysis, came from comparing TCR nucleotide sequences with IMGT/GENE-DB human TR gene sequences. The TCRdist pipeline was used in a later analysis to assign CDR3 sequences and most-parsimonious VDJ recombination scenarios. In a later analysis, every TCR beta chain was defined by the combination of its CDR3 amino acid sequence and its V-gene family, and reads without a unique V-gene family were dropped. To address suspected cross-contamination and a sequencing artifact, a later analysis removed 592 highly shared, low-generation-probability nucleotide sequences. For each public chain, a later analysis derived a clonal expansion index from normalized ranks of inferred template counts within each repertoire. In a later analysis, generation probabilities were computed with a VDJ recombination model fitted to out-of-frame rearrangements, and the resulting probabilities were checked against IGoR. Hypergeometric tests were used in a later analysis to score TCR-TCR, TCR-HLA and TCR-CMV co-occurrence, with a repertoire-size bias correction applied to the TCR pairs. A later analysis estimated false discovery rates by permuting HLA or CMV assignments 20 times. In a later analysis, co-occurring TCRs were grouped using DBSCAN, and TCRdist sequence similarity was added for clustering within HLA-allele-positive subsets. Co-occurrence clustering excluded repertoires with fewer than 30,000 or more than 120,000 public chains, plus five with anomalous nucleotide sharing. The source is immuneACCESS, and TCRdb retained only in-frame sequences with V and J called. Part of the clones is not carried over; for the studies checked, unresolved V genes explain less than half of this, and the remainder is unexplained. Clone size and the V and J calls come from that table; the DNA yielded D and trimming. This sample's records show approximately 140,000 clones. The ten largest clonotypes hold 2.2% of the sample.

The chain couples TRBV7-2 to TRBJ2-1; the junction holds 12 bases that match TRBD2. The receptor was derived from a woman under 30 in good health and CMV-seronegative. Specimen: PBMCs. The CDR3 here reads CASSFGLAGLGEQFF. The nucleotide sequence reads TGTGCCAGCAGCTTCGGACTAGCGGGATTGGGTGAGCAGTTCTTC.